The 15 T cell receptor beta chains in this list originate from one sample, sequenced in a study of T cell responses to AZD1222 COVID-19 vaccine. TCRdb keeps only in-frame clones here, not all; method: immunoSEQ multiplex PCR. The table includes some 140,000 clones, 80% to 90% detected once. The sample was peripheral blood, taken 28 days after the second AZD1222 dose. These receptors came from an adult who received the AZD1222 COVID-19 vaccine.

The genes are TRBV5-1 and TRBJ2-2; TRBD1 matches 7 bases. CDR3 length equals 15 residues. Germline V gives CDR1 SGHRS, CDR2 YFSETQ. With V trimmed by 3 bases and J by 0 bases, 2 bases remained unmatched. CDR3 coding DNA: TGCGCCAGCAGCTCGGACAGGCCGAACACCGGGGAGCTGTTTTTT. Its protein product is CASSSDRPNTGELFF. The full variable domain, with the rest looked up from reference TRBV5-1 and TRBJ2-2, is KAGVTQTPRYLIKTRGQQVTLSCSPISGHRSVSWYQQTPGQGLQFLFEYFSETQRNKGNFPGRFSGRQFSNSRSEMNVSTLELGDSALYLCASSSDRPNTGELFFGEGSRLTVL.

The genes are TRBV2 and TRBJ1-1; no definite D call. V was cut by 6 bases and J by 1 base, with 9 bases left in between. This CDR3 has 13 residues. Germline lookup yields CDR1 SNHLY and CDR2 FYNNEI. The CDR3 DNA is TGTGCCAGCAGAACTCCAAGGAACACTGAAGCTTTCTTT. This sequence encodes CASRTPRNTEAFF.

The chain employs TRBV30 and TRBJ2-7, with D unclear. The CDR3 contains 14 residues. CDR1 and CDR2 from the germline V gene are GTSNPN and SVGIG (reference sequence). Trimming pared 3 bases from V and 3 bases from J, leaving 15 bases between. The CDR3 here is CAWRKQALGYEQYF. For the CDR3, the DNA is TGTGCCTGGAGGAAGCAGGCGCTGGGCTACGAGCAGTACTTC.

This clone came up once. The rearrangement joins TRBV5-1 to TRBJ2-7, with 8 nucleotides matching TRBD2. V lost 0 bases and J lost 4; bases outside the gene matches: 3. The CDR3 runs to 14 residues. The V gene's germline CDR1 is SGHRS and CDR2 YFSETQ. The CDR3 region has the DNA TGCGCCAGCAGCTTGGACGGGACTAGTTACGAGCAGTACTTC. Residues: CASSLDGTSYEQYF.

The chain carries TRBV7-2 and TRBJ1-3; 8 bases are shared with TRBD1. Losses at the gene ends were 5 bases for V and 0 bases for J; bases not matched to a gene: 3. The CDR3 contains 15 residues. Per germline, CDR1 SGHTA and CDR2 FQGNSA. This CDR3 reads CASSPDRGSGNTIYF. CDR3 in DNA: TGTGCCAGCAGCCCAGACAGGGGCTCTGGAAACACCATATATTTT.

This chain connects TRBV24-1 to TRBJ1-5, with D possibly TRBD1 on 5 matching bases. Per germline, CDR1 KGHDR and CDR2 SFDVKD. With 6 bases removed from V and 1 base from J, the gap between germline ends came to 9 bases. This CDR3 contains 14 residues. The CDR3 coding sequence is TGTGCCACCAGTACGCGACAGAGCAATCAGCCCCAGCATTTT. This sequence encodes CATSTRQSNQPQHF.

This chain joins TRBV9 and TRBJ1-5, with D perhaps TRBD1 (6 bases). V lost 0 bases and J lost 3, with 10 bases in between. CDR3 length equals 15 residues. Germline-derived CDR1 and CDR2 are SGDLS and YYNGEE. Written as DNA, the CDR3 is TGTGCCAGCAGCGTAGGGGGGGCCCCCAATCAGCCCCAGCATTTT. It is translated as CASSVGGAPNQPQHF.

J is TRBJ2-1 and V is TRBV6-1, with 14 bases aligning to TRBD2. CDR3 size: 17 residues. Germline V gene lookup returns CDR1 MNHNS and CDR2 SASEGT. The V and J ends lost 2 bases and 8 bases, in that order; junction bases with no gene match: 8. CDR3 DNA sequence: TGTGCCAGCAGTGAACAGACTAGCGGGAGGGCCTGGTATGAGCAGTTCTTC. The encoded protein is CASSEQTSGRAWYEQFF.

The CDR3 DNA reads TGTGCCAGCAGCCCCGGACAGGGGAACACTGAAGCTTTCTTT. It yields the protein CASSPGQGNTEAFF. The chain is built from TRBV7-9 and TRBJ1-1; 8 positions agree with TRBD1. Germline V CDR1 and CDR2: SEHNR, FQNEAQ (reference sequence). The CDR3 has 14 amino acids. V lost 5 bases to trimming and J lost 1 base; unmatched junction nucleotides: 3.

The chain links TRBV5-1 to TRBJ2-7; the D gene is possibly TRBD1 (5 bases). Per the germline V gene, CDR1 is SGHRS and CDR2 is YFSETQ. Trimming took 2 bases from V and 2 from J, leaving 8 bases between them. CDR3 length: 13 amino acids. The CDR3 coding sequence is TGCGCCAGCAGCTTTCAGGGTACCTACGAGCAGTACTTC. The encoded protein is CASSFQGTYEQYF.

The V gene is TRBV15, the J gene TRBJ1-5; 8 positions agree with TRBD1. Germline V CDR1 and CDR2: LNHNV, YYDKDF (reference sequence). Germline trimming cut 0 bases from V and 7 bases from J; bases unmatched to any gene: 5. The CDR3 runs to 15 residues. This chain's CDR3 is CATSRDRQGWQPQHF. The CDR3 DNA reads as TGTGCCACCAGCAGAGATCGACAGGGGTGGCAGCCCCAGCATTTT.

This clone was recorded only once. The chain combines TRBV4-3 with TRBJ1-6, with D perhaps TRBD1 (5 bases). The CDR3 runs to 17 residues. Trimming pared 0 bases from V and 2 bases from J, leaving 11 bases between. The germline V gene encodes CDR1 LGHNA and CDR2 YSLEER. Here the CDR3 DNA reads TGCGCCAGCAGCCAAGAGGTGGGGGATACCTATAATTCACCCCTCCACTTT. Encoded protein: CASSQEVGDTYNSPLHF.

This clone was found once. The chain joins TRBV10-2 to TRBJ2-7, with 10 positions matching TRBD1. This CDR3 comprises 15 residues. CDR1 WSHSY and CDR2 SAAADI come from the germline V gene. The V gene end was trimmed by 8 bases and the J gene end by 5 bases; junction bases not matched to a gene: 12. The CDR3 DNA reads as TGCGCCAGCCATCAAAAGGACAGGGGGGATCACGAGCAGTACTTC. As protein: CASHQKDRGDHEQYF.

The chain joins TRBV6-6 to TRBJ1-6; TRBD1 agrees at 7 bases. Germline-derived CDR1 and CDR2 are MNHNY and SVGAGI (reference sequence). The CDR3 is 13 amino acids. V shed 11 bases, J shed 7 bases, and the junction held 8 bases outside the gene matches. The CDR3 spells CAGAQGYNSPLHF. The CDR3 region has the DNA TGTGCCGGCGCACAGGGGTACAATTCACCCCTCCACTTT.

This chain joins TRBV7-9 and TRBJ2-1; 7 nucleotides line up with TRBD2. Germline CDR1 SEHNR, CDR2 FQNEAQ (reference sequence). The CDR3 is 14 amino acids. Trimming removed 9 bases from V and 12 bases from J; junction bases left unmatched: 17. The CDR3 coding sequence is TGTGCCAGTAGAAGCCAGTCGTGGGAGGGTAGGCAGTTCTTC. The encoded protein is CASRSQSWEGRQFF.